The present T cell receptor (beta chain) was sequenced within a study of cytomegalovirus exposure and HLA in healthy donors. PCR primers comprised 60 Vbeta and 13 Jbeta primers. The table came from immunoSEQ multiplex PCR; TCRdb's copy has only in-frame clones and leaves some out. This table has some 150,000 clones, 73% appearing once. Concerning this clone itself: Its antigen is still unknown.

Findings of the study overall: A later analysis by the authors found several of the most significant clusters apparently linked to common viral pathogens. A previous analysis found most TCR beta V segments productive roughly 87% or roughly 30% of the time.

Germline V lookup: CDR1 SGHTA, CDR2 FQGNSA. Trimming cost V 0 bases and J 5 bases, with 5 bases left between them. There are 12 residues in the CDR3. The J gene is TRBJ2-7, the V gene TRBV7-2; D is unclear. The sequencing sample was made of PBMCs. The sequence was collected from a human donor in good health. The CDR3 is CASSLALHEQYF. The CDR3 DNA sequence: TGTGCCAGCAGCTTAGCTCTTCACGAGCAGTACTTC.